This T cell receptor beta chain comes out of a study of cytomegalovirus exposure and HLA in healthy donors. Regarding the study as a whole: One cluster of highly shared sequence variants probably arose as a sequencing artifact.

PCR used 60 Vbeta primers and 13 Jbeta primers. TCRdb keeps only in-frame clones here, not all; method: immunoSEQ multiplex PCR. The sample includes just under 150,000 clones, around 80% seen only once; the top ten take roughly 2.9%. Every donor was a healthy person donating bone marrow. Only one count was recorded for this clone. Its target is not known. The sequencing input was PBMCs. The sequence came from a woman aged 25 to 39 in good health and CMV-seronegative.

The CDR3 here is CASSWGQGKETQYF. CDR3 DNA: TGCGCCAGCAGTTGGGGACAGGGAAAAGAGACCCAGTACTTC. V and J are TRBV10-2 and TRBJ2-5; 9 bases are shared with TRBD1. This CDR3 comprises 14 residues. Looked up from germline, CDR1 is WSHSY and CDR2 is SAAADI. Trimming at V came to 5 bases and at J to 3 bases, leaving 4 bases not matched to a gene.